A selection of T cell receptor beta chains follows, all from one sample in a study of PD-1 blockade in classical Hodgkin lymphoma. Data came from immunoSEQ multiplex PCR; TCRdb stores just in-frame clones and leaves some out. The sample lists approximately 49,000 clones, around 80% occurring once. The specimen comprised peripheral blood mononuclear cells (PBMCs), sampled before the fourth cycle of nivolumab. These receptors all stem from a human donor with classical Hodgkin lymphoma. Each CDR3 is given with its conserved first and last residue. The order of the fields is J gene, clone size, D gene, V gene, CDR3 protein, CDR3 DNA. A D gene is named only where the DNA matches it firmly. The size entry is marked missing in some rows and otherwise reads once, few, many or a size class.

j_gene: TRBJ1-2
abundance: -
d_gene: -
v_gene: TRBV7-2
CDR3aa: CASSPPSSRGYTF
CDR3nt: TGTGCCAGCAGCCCCCCCTCTAGCCGGGGCTACACCTTC

j_gene: TRBJ1-3
abundance: -
d_gene: -
v_gene: TRBV10-3
CDR3aa: CAVRGDDGNTIYF
CDR3nt: TGTGCGGTAAGGGGAGATGATGGAAACACCATATATTTT

j_gene: TRBJ2-3
abundance: -
d_gene: -
v_gene: TRBV6-6
CDR3aa: CASSDEGATDTQYF
CDR3nt: TGTGCCAGCAGTGACGAAGGGGCGACAGATACGCAGTATTTT

j_gene: TRBJ1-2
abundance: -
d_gene: TRBD1
v_gene: TRBV29-1
CDR3aa: CSVAQGGDGYTF
CDR3nt: TGCAGCGTTGCTCAGGGGGGGGATGGCTACACCTTC

j_gene: TRBJ2-5
abundance: -
d_gene: -
v_gene: TRBV5-1
CDR3aa: CASSVQETQYF
CDR3nt: TGCGCCAGCAGCGTACAAGAGACCCAGTACTTC

j_gene: TRBJ1-5
abundance: -
d_gene: -
v_gene: TRBV7-2
CDR3aa: CASSSSQNQPQHF
CDR3nt: TGTGCCAGCAGCTCCAGCCAGAATCAGCCCCAGCATTTT

j_gene: TRBJ2-7
abundance: -
d_gene: TRBD1
v_gene: TRBV7-3
CDR3aa: CASSLSGTGGHEQYF
CDR3nt: TGTGCCAGCAGCCTCTCCGGGACAGGGGGCCACGAGCAGTACTTC

j_gene: TRBJ2-6
abundance: -
d_gene: -
v_gene: TRBV4-3
CDR3aa: CASSQDALGWGANVLTF
CDR3nt: TGCGCCAGCAGCCAAGACGCGCTTGGGTGGGGGGCCAACGTCCTGACTTTC

j_gene: TRBJ2-1
abundance: -
d_gene: TRBD2
v_gene: TRBV7-3
CDR3aa: CASSLVGTSGISSYNEQFF
CDR3nt: TGTGCCAGCAGCTTAGTGGGGACTAGCGGGATTAGCTCCTACAATGAGCAGTTCTTC

j_gene: TRBJ1-2
abundance: -
d_gene: -
v_gene: TRBV5-5
CDR3aa: CASSLELAVQVYGYTF
CDR3nt: TGTGCCAGCAGCTTGGAGCTGGCAGTCCAAGTATATGGCTACACCTTC

j_gene: TRBJ2-1
abundance: -
d_gene: TRBD2
v_gene: TRBV9
CDR3aa: CASSHSGALAGGYNEQFF
CDR3nt: TGTGCCAGCAGCCACAGCGGGGCTCTAGCGGGAGGGTACAATGAGCAGTTCTTC

j_gene: TRBJ2-2
abundance: once
d_gene: -
v_gene: TRBV11-3
CDR3aa: CASSLGAGELFF
CDR3nt: TGTGCCAGCAGCTTAGGGGCCGGGGAGCTGTTTTTT

j_gene: TRBJ2-7
abundance: few
d_gene: TRBD1
v_gene: TRBV18
CDR3aa: CASSSTGTGALNEQYF
CDR3nt: TGTGCCAGCTCATCTACCGGGACAGGGGCTCTCAACGAGCAGTACTTC

j_gene: TRBJ2-7
abundance: -
d_gene: -
v_gene: TRBV25-1
CDR3aa: CASSEPGLVYEQYF
CDR3nt: TGTGCCAGCAGTGAACCCGGGCTGGTCTACGAGCAGTACTTC

j_gene: TRBJ2-2
abundance: -
d_gene: -
v_gene: TRBV19
CDR3aa: CASSPRAGELFF
CDR3nt: TGTGCCAGTAGTCCCAGGGCCGGGGAGCTGTTTTTT

j_gene: TRBJ2-1
abundance: -
d_gene: TRBD2
v_gene: TRBV7-3
CDR3aa: CASSPQPRVAGDYNEQFF
CDR3nt: TGTGCCAGCAGCCCCCAACCCCGAGTAGCGGGAGACTACAATGAGCAGTTCTTC

j_gene: TRBJ2-7
abundance: -
d_gene: TRBD1
v_gene: TRBV18
CDR3aa: CASSPPGTGTSHEQYF
CDR3nt: TGTGCCAGCTCACCACCGGGGACAGGGACCTCCCACGAGCAGTACTTC

j_gene: TRBJ2-7
abundance: -
d_gene: -
v_gene: TRBV29-1
CDR3aa: CSVAEGAYEQYF
CDR3nt: TGCAGCGTCGCGGAGGGGGCCTACGAGCAGTACTTC

j_gene: TRBJ2-1
abundance: -
d_gene: TRBD2
v_gene: TRBV7-3
CDR3aa: CASSLDRAGGRNEQFF
CDR3nt: TGTGCCAGCAGCTTAGATCGAGCGGGAGGGCGCAATGAGCAGTTCTTC

j_gene: TRBJ1-2
abundance: -
d_gene: TRBD1
v_gene: TRBV7-2
CDR3aa: CASSLGDSPYVNYGYTF
CDR3nt: TGTGCCAGCAGCTTGGGGGACAGCCCCTACGTTAACTATGGCTACACCTTC

j_gene: TRBJ2-7
abundance: -
d_gene: -
v_gene: TRBV19
CDR3aa: CASSEVVSANYEQYF
CDR3nt: TGTGCCAGTAGTGAGGTGGTTAGCGCCAACTACGAGCAGTACTTC

j_gene: TRBJ1-5
abundance: few
d_gene: -
v_gene: TRBV2
CDR3aa: CASSEDLGQPQHF
CDR3nt: TGTGCCAGCAGTGAAGACTTAGGACAGCCCCAGCATTTT